Given below is one TCR beta chain in context. Clones were read by immunoSEQ multiplex PCR, and TCRdb kept only the in-frame ones, dropping some. The profile shows about 310,000 clones, over 85% of them singletons. This entry comes from a study of blood T cell repertoires in COVID-19. At the level of the study: The samples span acute and convalescent COVID-19 from the United States, Italy and Spain.

For recovered donors of Cohort 3, there were two negative PCRs, clearance, or symptom resolution. In germline, CDR1 is MNHEY, CDR2 SMNVEV (reference sequence). This CDR3 is built from 13 residues. V was clipped by 3 bases and J by 7 bases, with 12 bases between them. Sequencing input: PBMCs or T cells enriched from blood (not recorded which). The V gene is TRBV27, the J gene TRBJ1-1; no firm D call. The clonotype comes from a woman aged 25 to 39 who had recovered from COVID-19. The CDR3 DNA sequence: TGTGCCAGCAGTTTGTCAGGATTAAATGAAGCTTTCTTT. It yields the protein CASSLSGLNEAFF.